The T cell receptor beta chain under discussion was sequenced for a study of T cells of healthy individuals (dated by TCRdb to the late 2010s). Turning to this clonotype: Its antigen specificity is not known. No quality values exist for individual bases; no much larger clone is one base distant.

Libraries came from 5' RACE. TCRdb names Illumina MiSeq as the instrument used. TCRdb ran its own pipeline on the public reads, namely fastp trimming at Q25 and MiXCR clone calling, and kept in-frame beta chains. Entries are consolidated by CDR3 protein sequence, retaining the most common genes and DNA. This sample is represented by 63,000 or so distinct CDR3 sequences; about 16% of them were singletons. Clones ranked in the top ten supply roughly 4.7% of the sample. Per the germline V gene, SGHRS is the CDR1 and YFSETQ is the CDR2. Compared with germline, V lacks 1 base and J lacks 3 bases; bases without a gene match: 8. The CDR3 contains 16 residues, cysteine and phenylalanine counted. Only the CDR3 portion is preserved as DNA: 48 bases, with reading frame beginning at the first base.

The clonotype comes from a human donor in good health. Here the chain combines TRBV5-1 and TRBJ2-7, with 9 bases in between that match TRBD1. The nucleotide sequence is given as TGCGCCAGCAGCTTGACGCCCGGGACAGGGCTCTACGAGCAGTACTTC. Protein translation: CASSLTPGTGLYEQYF.